Below are 26 T cell receptor beta chains sequenced from a single sample in a study of shared clonotypes between healthy human individuals. Using immunoSEQ multiplex PCR, the repertoire was profiled, and TCRdb retains in-frame clones only, with some absent. The sample records more than 2,000,000 clones, around 90% being singletons. The sample consisted of naive CD4+ T cells sorted from blood. The sample's subset: CD45RA+ positively selected. These receptors all come from a man between 18 and 29 years old in good health.

The chain is built from TRBV7-9 and TRBJ1-2, with TRBD1 matching over 7 bases. Germline V gene lookup returns CDR1 SEHNR and CDR2 FQNEAQ (reference sequence). V gave up 4 bases and J gave up 8 bases; unmatched junction bases: 13. The CDR3 consists of 15 residues. The CDR3 is CASSSKTGADRGYTF. The CDR3, as DNA: TGTGCCAGCAGCTCCAAAACAGGGGCGGATCGAGGCTACACCTTC.

Details on this clone: At the DNA level, this CDR3 is encoded by other sequences in the same sample as well. The V and J genes are TRBV7-2 and TRBJ1-1; D is possibly TRBD1 (5 bases). This CDR3 is 14 amino acids long. CDR1 and CDR2 (germline): SGHTA, FQGNSA. V was cut by 1 base and J by 1 base, with 7 bases left in between. CDR3 loop: CASSLGQGNTEAFF. The CDR3, as DNA: TGTGCCAGCAGCTTAGGCCAGGGGAACACTGAAGCTTTCTTT.

V usage is TRBV5-6 and J usage is TRBJ2-5; 7 nucleotides align to TRBD1. This CDR3 spans 16 amino acids. V shed 1 base, J shed 4 bases, and the junction held 10 bases outside the gene matches. The germline V gene encodes CDR1 SGHDT and CDR2 YYEEEE. CDR3 sequence (DNA): TGTGCCAGCAGCTTGTATGCAGGGGGTGTAGGAGAGACCCAGTACTTC. It encodes CASSLYAGGVGETQYF.

The V and J genes are TRBV16 and TRBJ2-1; weak D call: TRBD2 (6 bases). Trimming left V 4 bases short and J 9 bases short, with 13 bases between. Germline V gives CDR1 KGHSY, CDR2 FQNENV. The CDR3 consists of 13 residues. The CDR3 loop is CASSRGTLGEQFF. CDR3 nucleotide sequence: TGTGCCAGCAGCCGAGGGACTCTAGGTGAGCAGTTCTTC.

The chain is built from TRBV4-3 and TRBJ1-2; 7 nucleotides line up with TRBD1. V shed 0 bases and J 3 bases; nucleotides not matched to a gene: 16. This CDR3 region has 19 residues. Germline CDR1 reads LGHNA; CDR2 reads YSLEER. The CDR3 loop reads CASSQEGEGATFSDYGYTF. The CDR3 DNA reads TGCGCCAGCAGCCAAGAGGGGGAGGGGGCGACCTTCTCCGACTATGGCTACACCTTC.

The chain joins TRBV14 to TRBJ2-1; D uncertain. V lost 3 bases, J lost 0 bases, and 15 bases lay in between. Germline V gene sequence: CDR1 SGHDN, CDR2 FVKESK. The CDR3 extends over 17 amino acids. The CDR3 nucleotides read TGTGCCAGCAGCCATGTCCGACTGAGCACCTCCTACAATGAGCAGTTCTTC. It encodes CASSHVRLSTSYNEQFF. Supplemented by reference TRBV14 and TRBJ2-1, the full variable domain reads EAGVTQFPSHSVIEKGQTVTLRCDPISGHDNLYWYRRVMGKEIKFLLHFVKESKQDESGMPNNRFLAERTGGTYSTLKVQPAELEDSGVYFCASSHVRLSTSYNEQFFGPGTRLTVL.

The rearrangement joins TRBV5-4 to TRBJ2-7; 11 bases fit TRBD2. Germline loops: CDR1 SGHNT, CDR2 YYREEE (reference sequence). Trimming took 4 bases from V and 2 from J; bases not matched to a gene: 8. The CDR3 is 16 amino acids. CDR3 residues: CASSLSGLAATYEQYF. CDR3 DNA sequence: TGTGCCAGCAGCCTCTCGGGACTAGCGGCCACCTACGAGCAGTACTTC.

Turning to this clone: Other DNA sequences in the same sample also yield this CDR3. The chain's CDR3 is CASSEDRGETQYF. CDR3 coding DNA: TGTGCCAGCAGTGAGGACAGGGGCGAGACCCAGTACTTC. The chain recombines TRBV2 with TRBJ2-5, with 9 bases that match TRBD1. Germline V gives CDR1 SNHLY, CDR2 FYNNEI. V trimming: 3 bases; J trimming: 5 bases; junction bases outside the gene matches: 1. The CDR3 extends over 13 amino acids.

The chain couples TRBV10-3 to TRBJ2-3; 7 positions agree with TRBD1. CDR1 ENHRY and CDR2 SYGVKD come from the germline V gene. V lost 10 bases and J lost 0; bases outside the gene matches: 7. The CDR3 is made up of 14 amino acids. In nucleotides, the CDR3 is TGTGCCAACGCCTGGGACAGTAGCACAGATACGCAGTATTTT. Translation: CANAWDSSTDTQYF.

The gene calls are TRBV28 and TRBJ2-2; D is ambiguous. There are 15 residues in the CDR3. Germline lookup yields CDR1 MDHEN and CDR2 SYDVKM. With 6 bases removed from V and 0 bases from J, the gap between germline ends came to 11 bases. The chain's CDR3 is CASRLGIPNTGELFF. For the CDR3, the DNA is TGTGCCAGCAGATTAGGCATCCCGAACACCGGGGAGCTGTTTTTT.

This clone was counted a few times. This chain connects TRBV19 to TRBJ1-1; D not certain. There are 14 residues in the CDR3. CDR1 and CDR2 (germline): LNHDA, SQIVND (reference sequence). V dropped 7 bases and J dropped 2 bases, with 14 bases sitting between them. CDR3 in amino acids: CASIHTAKNTEAFF. The CDR3 region has the DNA TGTGCCAGTATCCACACCGCCAAAAACACTGAAGCTTTCTTT.

The chain combines TRBV19 with TRBJ2-7, with 7 nucleotides matching TRBD2. The germline gives CDR1 LNHDA, CDR2 SQIVND (reference sequence). The CDR3 totals 15 residues. V trimming: 4 bases; J trimming: 0 bases; junction bases outside the gene matches: 6. The DNA of the CDR3 is TGTGCCAGTAGTAAACTGGGGGGGAGCTCCTACGAGCAGTACTTC. Its translation: CASSKLGGSSYEQYF.

This clone was detected once. The chain joins TRBV5-1 to TRBJ2-7; 7 nucleotides align to TRBD2. Germline V gives CDR1 SGHRS, CDR2 YFSETQ. V lost 4 bases and J lost 2; bases outside the gene matches: 6. The CDR3 totals 14 residues. Written as DNA, the CDR3 is TGCGCCAGCAGCCCCCGGAGCGGGGCCTACGAGCAGTACTTC. Its protein product is CASSPRSGAYEQYF.

The J gene is TRBJ2-7, the V gene TRBV28; D is perhaps TRBD1 or TRBD2 (7 bases each). Trimming removed 7 bases at V and 2 bases at J, with 18 bases between. Germline CDR1 is MDHEN and CDR2 is SYDVKM. This CDR3 comprises 15 residues. This chain's CDR3 is CASIPGGVVPYEQYF. The DNA of the CDR3 is TGTGCCAGCATCCCAGGGGGGGTCGTTCCCTACGAGCAGTACTTC.

This clone has only one observation. The chain joins TRBV19 to TRBJ1-1; TRBD1 matches 7 bases. With V trimmed by 4 bases and J by 1 base, 6 bases remained unmatched. CDR3 length: 15 amino acids. CDR1 LNHDA and CDR2 SQIVND come from the germline V gene (reference sequence). Here the CDR3 reads CASSKSGQKNTEAFF. CDR3 coding DNA: TGTGCCAGTAGTAAGTCGGGACAGAAGAACACTGAAGCTTTCTTT.

The J gene is TRBJ2-3, the V gene TRBV7-8; a possible D gene is TRBD2 (6 bases). With 1 base removed from V and 1 base from J, the gap between germline ends came to 12 bases. Germline CDR1 is SGHVS and CDR2 is FQNEAQ. The CDR3 consists of 16 residues. The CDR3 DNA is TGTGCCAGCAGCTTAGTGGTGGGACTGGGCACAGATACGCAGTATTTT. It encodes CASSLVVGLGTDTQYF.

This chain links TRBV10-3 with TRBJ1-1, with 8 bases lining up with TRBD1. This CDR3 contains 14 residues. The germline V gene encodes CDR1 ENHRY and CDR2 SYGVKD. V lost 6 bases, J lost 6 bases, and 9 bases stayed unmatched. DNA of the CDR3: TGTGCCATCAGGTTGGAGGGACAGGTCTCTGAAGCTTTCTTT. Protein sequence: CAIRLEGQVSEAFF.

Concerning this clone itself: The identical CDR3 is also encoded by other nucleotide sequences in the sample. The rearrangement joins TRBV2 to TRBJ2-3, with D tentatively TRBD2 (6 bases). From germline, CDR1 is SNHLY and CDR2 FYNNEI. V was trimmed by 6 bases and J by 6 bases, leaving 10 bases between them. The CDR3 has 12 residues. The CDR3 region has the DNA TGTGCCAGCAGACTAGCCGGTGATACGCAGTATTTT. Protein sequence: CASRLAGDTQYF.

The chain links TRBV7-2 to TRBJ2-1; D not resolved. V was cut by 3 bases and J by 2 bases, with 11 bases left in between. The CDR3 extends over 15 amino acids. CDR1 and CDR2 (germline): SGHTA, FQGNSA. The CDR3 coding sequence is TGTGCCAGCAGCTTGGAAAGGGCACCCTACAATGAGCAGTTCTTC. Translated, it gives CASSLERAPYNEQFF.

The chain has TRBV6-1 and TRBJ1-3; TRBD1 is a possible D gene (6 bases). Germline V lookup: CDR1 MNHNS, CDR2 SASEGT. The CDR3 extends over 14 amino acids. Trimming removed 1 base from V and 8 bases from J, with 12 bases in between. Here the CDR3 reads CASSEVAGADTIYF. In DNA form, the CDR3 reads TGTGCCAGCAGTGAAGTGGCAGGGGCCGACACCATATATTTT.

This clone was picked up one time. The rearrangement uses TRBV10-3 and TRBJ2-7; 11 bases align to TRBD2. The V gene's germline CDR1 is ENHRY and CDR2 SYGVKD. With V trimmed by 3 bases and J by 7 bases, 11 bases remained unmatched. CDR3 length equals 16 residues. CDR3 bases: TGTGCCATCAGTGATAGGATAGCGGGAGGGCCGGGAGAGCAGTACTTC. Its translation: CAISDRIAGGPGEQYF.

This clone was detected only once. The chain uses TRBV7-6 and TRBJ1-6; D possibly corresponds to TRBD1 (5 bases). Looked up from germline, CDR1 is SGHVS and CDR2 is FNYEAQ. V gave up 2 bases and J gave up 7 bases, with 9 bases separating them. This CDR3 is 14 amino acids long. The CDR3 here is CASSLQGENSPLHF. DNA for the CDR3: TGTGCCAGCAGCTTACAGGGTGAAAATTCACCCCTCCACTTT.

V gene TRBV18 combines with J gene TRBJ1-1, with 8 bases aligning to TRBD1. V lost 3 bases, J lost 4 bases, and 7 bases stayed unmatched. Germline CDR1 KGHSH, CDR2 LQKENI. The CDR3 contains 15 residues. For the CDR3, the DNA is TGTGCCAGCTCACCCTCACGACAGGGGCTCACTGAAGCTTTCTTT. It yields the protein CASSPSRQGLTEAFF.

This sequence joins TRBV7-9 and TRBJ1-2; possibly TRBD1 for D (6 bases). The CDR3 covers 13 residues. Between the trimmed V and J ends, which lost 3 bases and 8 bases, there was a span of 13 bases. Germline CDR1 reads SEHNR; CDR2 reads FQNEAQ (reference sequence). The CDR3 sequence is CASSLGPQGGYTF. CDR3 nucleotides: TGTGCCAGCAGCTTGGGACCGCAGGGGGGCTACACCTTC.

The V call is TRBV10-3, the J call TRBJ1-3, with TRBD1 matching over 7 bases. V gave up 7 bases and J gave up 0 bases; unmatched junction bases: 12. Germline V gene data show CDR1 as ENHRY and CDR2 as SYGVKD. The CDR3 extends over 17 amino acids. CDR3 protein: CAINGGVTGNSGNTIYF. DNA of the CDR3: TGTGCCATCAACGGAGGGGTGACAGGGAACTCTGGAAACACCATATATTTT.

The J gene is TRBJ1-1, the V gene TRBV10-1; maybe TRBD1 (6 bases). Germline V lookup: CDR1 WNHNN, CDR2 SYGVQD (reference sequence). The CDR3 runs 13 residues. V was shortened by 8 bases and J by 2 bases, with 12 bases between the two germline ends. CDR3: CASRRGENTEAFF. CDR3 bases: TGCGCCAGCCGGAGGGGGGAAAACACTGAAGCTTTCTTT.